The rows below give T cell receptor beta chains drawn from one sample of a study of T cell responses to AZD1222 COVID-19 vaccine. The data were produced by immunoSEQ multiplex PCR, yet TCRdb's version contains in-frame clones alone and is incomplete. The table includes around 120,000 clones, roughly 91% detected once. The input for sequencing was peripheral blood, taken 28 days after the second AZD1222 dose. Receptors originate from an adult who received the AZD1222 COVID-19 vaccine. Each CDR3 is given with its conserved first and last residue. Each record gives: clone size, V gene, D gene, J gene, CDR3 protein, CDR3 DNA. The D gene is left open where the match is weak. Not all rows give a size; the values are once, few, many and, for expanded clones, a class.

>.|TRBV19|TRBD2|TRBJ2-1
CASSIGLAGANNEQFF
TGTGCCAGTAGTATCGGGCTAGCGGGGGCGAACAATGAGCAGTTCTTC
>.|TRBV11-2|.|TRBJ1-6
CASSSTGTRDGGYNSPLHF
TGTGCCAGCAGTTCCACCGGGACAAGGGACGGCGGGTATAATTCACCCCTCCACTTT
>.|TRBV10-2|.|TRBJ1-1
CASSEQQFTEAFF
TGCGCCAGCAGTGAACAGCAGTTCACTGAAGCTTTCTTT
>.|TRBV7-8|TRBD1|TRBJ2-1
CASSANRGANNEQFF
TGTGCCAGCAGCGCAAACAGGGGAGCGAACAATGAGCAGTTCTTC
>.|TRBV18|.|TRBJ2-7
CASSPPMDNEQYF
TGTGCCAGCTCCCCCCCCATGGATAACGAGCAGTACTTC
>once|TRBV11-3|TRBD2|TRBJ2-1
CASSLGFKTSGSLEQFF
TGTGCCAGCAGCTTAGGATTCAAGACTAGCGGGAGTCTTGAGCAGTTCTTC
>.|TRBV3-1/TRBV3-2|.|TRBJ1-4
CASSPPPWRETATNEKLFF
TGTGCCAGCAGCCCCCCACCCTGGAGGGAGACTGCAACTAATGAAAAACTGTTTTTT
>.|TRBV28|.|TRBJ2-7
CASSQPRERYEQYF
TGTGCCAGCAGCCAACCCAGGGAAAGGTACGAGCAGTACTTC
>.|TRBV27|.|TRBJ1-4
CASRDFGGEKLFF
TGTGCCAGCAGGGATTTCGGCGGTGAAAAACTGTTTTTT
>.|TRBV7-9|TRBD1|TRBJ1-2
CASSSGWTGEINYGYTF
TGTGCCAGCAGCTCAGGTTGGACAGGAGAGATTAACTATGGCTACACCTTC
>.|TRBV7-3|.|TRBJ2-3
CASSFFLGSTDTQYF
TGTGCCAGCAGCTTTTTTCTGGGTAGCACAGATACGCAGTATTTT
>.|TRBV11-2|.|TRBJ2-2
CASSPYLGLESTGELFF
TGTGCCAGCAGCCCCTACCTCGGACTGGAGAGTACCGGGGAGCTGTTTTTT
>.|TRBV3-1/TRBV3-2|TRBD1|TRBJ1-3
CASSQDTGVSGNTIYF
TGTGCCAGCAGCCAGGACACAGGGGTCTCTGGAAACACCATATATTTT
>once|TRBV3-1/TRBV3-2|.|TRBJ2-1
CASSQDWNNEQFF
TGTGCCAGCAGCCAAGACTGGAACAATGAGCAGTTCTTC
>.|TRBV7-8|TRBD1|TRBJ2-1
CASSAGTGGYNEQFF
TGTGCCAGCAGCGCAGGGACAGGGGGTTACAATGAGCAGTTCTTC
>.|TRBV5-1|.|TRBJ1-4
CASSSDGLNEKLFF
TGCGCCAGCAGCTCGGACGGCTTGAATGAAAAACTGTTTTTT
>.|TRBV28|.|TRBJ1-1
CASSSGGTLKEAFF
TGTGCCAGCAGTAGTGGTGGCACCCTAAAGGAAGCTTTCTTT
>.|TRBV27|.|TRBJ2-7
CASSRQGPYEQYF
TGTGCCAGCAGTAGGCAGGGCCCGTACGAGCAGTACTTC
>.|TRBV10-1|TRBD1|TRBJ2-3
CASSESTSDRSITDTQYF
TGCGCCAGCAGTGAGTCGACTTCGGACAGGAGTATCACAGATACGCAGTATTTT
>.|TRBV7-2|TRBD1|TRBJ2-7
CASSTQGTVEQYF
TGTGCCAGCAGCACCCAAGGGACAGTCGAGCAGTACTTC